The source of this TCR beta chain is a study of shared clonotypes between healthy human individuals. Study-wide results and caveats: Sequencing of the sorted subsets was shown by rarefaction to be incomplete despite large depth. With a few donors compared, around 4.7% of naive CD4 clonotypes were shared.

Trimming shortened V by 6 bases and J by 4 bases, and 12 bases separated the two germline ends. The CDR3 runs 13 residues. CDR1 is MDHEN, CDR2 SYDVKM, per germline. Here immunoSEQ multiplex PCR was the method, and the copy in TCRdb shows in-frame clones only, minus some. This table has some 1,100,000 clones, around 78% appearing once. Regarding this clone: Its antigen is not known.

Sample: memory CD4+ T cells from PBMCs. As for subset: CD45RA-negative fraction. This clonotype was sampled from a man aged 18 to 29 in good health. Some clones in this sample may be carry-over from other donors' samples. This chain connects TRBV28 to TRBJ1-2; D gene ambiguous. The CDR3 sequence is CASSPPSGYGYTF. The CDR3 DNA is TGTGCCAGCAGCCCCCCTTCGGGCTATGGCTACACCTTC.